These 23 T cell receptor beta chains were sequenced from one sample in a study of cytomegalovirus exposure and HLA in healthy donors (dated 2017 in TCRdb). The library was made by the immunoSEQ multiplex PCR assay. A mixture of 60 forward primers for TCR Vbeta segments and 13 reverse primers for TCR Jbeta segments was used in the multiplex PCR. This immuneACCESS table, as held by TCRdb, lists in-frame sequences with V and J called but not all clones. Of the missing ones, under half trace to an unresolved V gene in checked studies; the others have no known cause. The sample records roughly 88,000 clones, around 80% of which are singletons. Under 7% of the sample goes to the ten largest clones. Sequencing was carried out using PBMCs. These receptors were collected from a man aged 25-45 years in good health and CMV-seropositive.

The rearrangement links TRBV6-1 to TRBJ1-3; unclear D gene. The CDR3 extends over 15 amino acids. Per the germline V gene, CDR1 is MNHNS and CDR2 is SASEGT. Trimming shortened V by 2 bases and J by 0 bases, and 8 bases separated the two germline ends. The CDR3 loop is CASSEPRDSGNTIYF. CDR3 coding DNA: TGTGCCAGCAGTGAACCTCGGGACTCTGGAAACACCATATATTTT.

The chain carries TRBV19 and TRBJ1-2; the D gene is possibly TRBD1 (6 bases). This CDR3 has 13 amino acids. V was clipped by 8 bases and J by 8 bases, with 18 bases between them. Germline lookup yields CDR1 LNHDA and CDR2 SQIVND (reference sequence). Here the CDR3 DNA reads TGTGCCAGTGGGGCACAGGGCCGCGGGGGCTACACCTTC. Translation: CASGAQGRGGYTF.

The J gene is TRBJ2-6, the V gene TRBV7-2; D may be TRBD2 (5 bases). The CDR3 runs 15 residues. Germline values: CDR1 SGHTA, CDR2 FQGNSA. Deletions cut 1 base from V and 3 bases from J, with 7 bases between. In nucleotides, the CDR3 is TGTGCCAGCAGCTTAGGTCGGGATGGGGCCAACGTCCTGACTTTC. Translating gives CASSLGRDGANVLTF.

The V gene is TRBV11-2, the J gene TRBJ1-1; 7 positions agree with TRBD1. Germline CDR1 SGHAT, CDR2 FQNNGV. This CDR3 has 15 amino acids. J lost 6 bases, V lost 3 bases, and 10 bases had no gene match. The CDR3 DNA reads as TGTGCCAGCAGCTTCAGGCAGGGGGGCAACCCTGAAGCTTTCTTT. Protein: CASSFRQGGNPEAFF. Supplemented by reference TRBV11-2 and TRBJ1-1, the full variable domain reads EAGVAQSPRYKIIEKRQSVAFWCNPISGHATLYWYQQILGQGPKLLIQFQNNGVVDDSQLPKDRFSAERLKGVDSTLKIQPAKLEDSAVYLCASSFRQGGNPEAFFGQGTRLTVV.

This chain joins TRBV27 and TRBJ2-7; 9 nucleotides match TRBD1. J lost 2 bases, V lost 5 bases, and 7 bases had no gene match. The CDR3 length is 15 residues. CDR1 and CDR2 from the germline V gene are MNHEY and SMNVEV (reference sequence). The CDR3 DNA is TGTGCCAGCAGTCTCCGGGACAGGGATCCCTACGAGCAGTACTTC. Its protein is CASSLRDRDPYEQYF.

The chain has TRBV13 and TRBJ2-3, with 11 bases identical to TRBD2. The CDR3 extends over 17 amino acids. Germline CDR1 PRHDT, CDR2 FYEKMQ (reference sequence). Trimming cost V 5 bases and J 2 bases; bases outside gene matches: 9. The CDR3 loop reads CASSPFGTSGYTDTQYF. CDR3 bases: TGTGCCAGCAGCCCCTTCGGGACTAGCGGATACACAGATACGCAGTATTTT.

The rearrangement uses TRBV5-4 and TRBJ2-7, with 8 bases identical to TRBD2. The CDR3 is 16 amino acids. V was pared by 2 bases and J by 2 bases, with 9 bases of the junction left unmatched. CDR1 is SGHNT, CDR2 YYREEE, per germline (reference sequence). CDR3 loop: CASSFGGQRGTYEQYF. The CDR3 nucleotides read TGTGCCAGCAGCTTTGGGGGCCAGCGGGGGACCTACGAGCAGTACTTC.

Regarding this clone: A junction end diverges from the germline sequence, so it may reflect a read error. The chain uses TRBV13 and TRBJ2-1; TRBD1 matches 10 bases. This CDR3 is 15 amino acids long. CDR1 and CDR2 (germline): PRHDT, FYEKMQ (reference sequence). In DNA form, the CDR3 reads TGTGCCAGCAGCTCCTCCGGGACAGGGGACAATGGGCAGTTCTTC. Translated, it gives CASSSSGTGDNGQFF.

This sequence joins TRBV19 and TRBJ2-1, with a possible D match to TRBD1 (5 bases). Germline V CDR1 and CDR2: LNHDA, SQIVND (reference sequence). V lost 3 bases to trimming and J lost 0 bases, with 15 bases between them. The CDR3 has 17 amino acids. DNA for the CDR3: TGTGCCAGTAGTATCCTAGGGGCGGCGTCCTCCTACAATGAGCAGTTCTTC. Protein product: CASSILGAASSYNEQFF.

This clone was counted between two and nine times. This rearrangement joins TRBV7-9 to TRBJ2-7, with 8 bases fitting TRBD1. V lost 5 bases to trimming and J lost 7 bases; unmatched junction nucleotides: 7. Germline CDR1 reads SEHNR; CDR2 reads FQNEAQ (reference sequence). This CDR3 spans 13 amino acids. The CDR3 sequence is CASSKTGVGEQYV. In DNA form, the CDR3 reads TGTGCCAGCAGCAAGACAGGGGTGGGTGAGCAGTACGTC.

This chain links TRBV9 with TRBJ2-1; D is perhaps TRBD2 (7 bases). V lost 6 bases to trimming and J lost 10 bases, with 17 bases between them. The V gene's germline CDR1 is SGDLS and CDR2 YYNGEE. CDR3 length: 13 residues. The CDR3 nucleotides read TGTGCCAGCACCGGGGCGGGGGCGGGAGAGCAGTTCTTC. This encodes CASTGAGAGEQFF.

The chain has TRBV28 and TRBJ2-6; no firm D call. Trimming pared 4 bases from V and 2 bases from J, leaving 12 bases between. The CDR3 covers 16 residues. CDR1 is MDHEN and CDR2 is SYDVKM in the germline V gene. Here the CDR3 DNA reads TGTGCCAGCAGTTCCTACAGTTCCCCTGGGGCCAACGTCCTGACTTTC. Encoded protein: CASSSYSSPGANVLTF.

J is TRBJ1-6 and V is TRBV30, with unresolved D. Trimming cost V 3 bases and J 8 bases, with 5 bases left between them. Per the germline V gene, CDR1 is GTSNPN and CDR2 is SVGIG (reference sequence). There are 11 residues in the CDR3. For the CDR3, the DNA is TGTGCCTGGAGCCAGGATTCACCCCTCCACTTT. It codes for CAWSQDSPLHF. Combining the CDR3 with reference TRBV30 and TRBJ1-6 gives the whole variable domain SQTIHQWPATLVQPVGSPLSLECTVEGTSNPNLYWYRQAAGRGLQLLFYSVGIGQISSEVPQNLSASRPQDRQFILSSKKLLLSDSGFYLCAWSQDSPLHFGNGTRLTVT.

Only a few counts were recorded for this clone. V usage is TRBV19 and J usage is TRBJ1-1; D might be TRBD1 (6 bases). CDR3 length: 13 amino acids. The germline gives CDR1 LNHDA, CDR2 SQIVND (reference sequence). The V gene lost 3 bases and the J gene lost 8 bases, with 13 bases spanning the gap. The CDR3 DNA reads TGTGCCAGTAGTATGGAGGCAGGGGCCGAAGCTTTCTTT. Translating gives CASSMEAGAEAFF.

The chain links TRBV9 to TRBJ1-1, with D possibly TRBD1 on 6 matching bases. With 4 bases removed from V and 5 bases from J, the gap between germline ends came to 9 bases. Germline V lookup: CDR1 SGDLS, CDR2 YYNGEE. There are 12 residues in the CDR3. The CDR3 DNA follows: TGTGCCAGCAGCCTTCAGGGGACTGAAGCTTTCTTT. Translated, it gives CASSLQGTEAFF.

This chain links TRBV6-1 with TRBJ1-1, with D maybe TRBD1 (5 bases). Trimming removed 1 base from V and 0 bases from J, with 12 bases in between. This CDR3 contains 16 residues. The germline V gene has CDR1 MNHNS and CDR2 SASEGT. CDR3 nucleotides: TGTGCCAGCAGTGAAGACGTGGGGGGGGTGAACACTGAAGCTTTCTTT. It codes for CASSEDVGGVNTEAFF.

The J gene is TRBJ2-2, the V gene TRBV6-1; D is unresolved. This CDR3 has 15 residues. CDR1 MNHNS and CDR2 SASEGT come from the germline V gene. V lost 2 bases and J lost 6, with 13 bases in between. Here the CDR3 reads CASSENIVSPGELFF. DNA of the CDR3: TGTGCCAGCAGTGAAAATATCGTATCCCCCGGGGAGCTGTTTTTT.

This clone was observed once. The rearrangement uses TRBV5-1 and TRBJ1-1; D possibly corresponds to TRBD1 (6 bases). V lost 4 bases to trimming and J lost 0 bases, with 16 bases between them. This CDR3 has 16 residues. From germline, CDR1 is SGHRS and CDR2 YFSETQ. DNA for the CDR3: TGCGCCAGCAGCCGGCGGGCAGGGGACGTGAACACTGAAGCTTTCTTT. This translates into CASSRRAGDVNTEAFF.

This rearrangement joins TRBV6-6 to TRBJ1-2; possibly TRBD1 for D (5 bases). The CDR3 sequence is 13 residues long. The germline V and J ends were trimmed by 8 bases and 5 bases, with 15 bases remaining between them. Germline V lookup: CDR1 MNHNY, CDR2 SVGAGI (reference sequence). The CDR3: CASSRDGGYGYTF. Written as DNA, the CDR3 is TGTGCCAGCTCCAGGGACGGGGGGTATGGCTACACCTTC.

This clone was picked up a small number of times. This rearrangement joins TRBV7-9 to TRBJ2-7; perhaps TRBD1 as D (6 bases). Germline V CDR1 and CDR2: SEHNR, FQNEAQ (reference sequence). Trimming removed 6 bases from V and 3 bases from J, with 15 bases in between. The CDR3 totals 14 residues. CDR3 nucleotide sequence: TGTGCCAGCAGTTCCGAGTGGGACAACTACGAGCAGTACTTC. Translated: CASSSEWDNYEQYF.

With regard to this clone: At one end, the junction sequence differs from germline, possibly due to a read error. The chain has TRBV7-6 and TRBJ1-6, with D tentatively TRBD1 (6 bases). Germline CDR1 reads SGHVS; CDR2 reads FNYEAQ. The length of the CDR3 is 14 residues. The DNA of the CDR3 is TGTGCCAGCAGCTCCGGACAGTATATTTCACCCCTCCACTTT. Its protein product is CASSSGQYISPLHF.

The V gene is TRBV25-1, the J gene TRBJ1-2, with no clear D. CDR1 MGHDK and CDR2 SYGVNS come from the germline V gene. V shed 10 bases and J shed 2 bases, with 17 bases lying between them. This CDR3 spans 14 amino acids. The CDR3: CATEGGMANYGYTF. The DNA of the CDR3 is TGTGCCACCGAGGGCGGGATGGCGAACTATGGCTACACCTTC.

The V call is TRBV5-4, the J call TRBJ2-7; TRBD2 matches 11 bases. V lost 4 bases, J lost 1 base, and 7 bases stayed unmatched. This CDR3 comprises 16 residues. Germline-derived CDR1 and CDR2 are SGHNT and YYREEE (reference sequence). The CDR3 here is CASSPTLAGGSYEQYF. The CDR3 nucleotides are TGTGCCAGCAGCCCCACCTTAGCGGGAGGGTCCTACGAGCAGTACTTC.